This T cell receptor (beta chain) was profiled in a study of shared clonotypes between healthy human individuals. Sequencing used immunoSEQ multiplex PCR; TCRdb keeps in-frame clones, though not all of them. The repertoire holds around 1.5 million clones, around 98% seen once, with about 0.42% in the top ten. In regard to this clone: The junction shows a germline mismatch at one end, possibly a read error.

This CDR3 contains 16 residues. Germline V gene data show CDR1 as MDHEN and CDR2 as SYDVKM. This TCR derives from a man aged 25 to 40 in good health. This sequence joins TRBV28 and TRBJ2-3, with D perhaps matching TRBD2 (6 bases). The specimen was naive CD4+ T cells sorted from blood. Subset: CD45RA+ positively selected. The CDR3 spells CASRLSVQEWRGNPDF. CDR3 DNA sequence: TGTGCCAGCAGGTTATCCGTACAGGAATGGCGGGGAAATCCGGATTTT.